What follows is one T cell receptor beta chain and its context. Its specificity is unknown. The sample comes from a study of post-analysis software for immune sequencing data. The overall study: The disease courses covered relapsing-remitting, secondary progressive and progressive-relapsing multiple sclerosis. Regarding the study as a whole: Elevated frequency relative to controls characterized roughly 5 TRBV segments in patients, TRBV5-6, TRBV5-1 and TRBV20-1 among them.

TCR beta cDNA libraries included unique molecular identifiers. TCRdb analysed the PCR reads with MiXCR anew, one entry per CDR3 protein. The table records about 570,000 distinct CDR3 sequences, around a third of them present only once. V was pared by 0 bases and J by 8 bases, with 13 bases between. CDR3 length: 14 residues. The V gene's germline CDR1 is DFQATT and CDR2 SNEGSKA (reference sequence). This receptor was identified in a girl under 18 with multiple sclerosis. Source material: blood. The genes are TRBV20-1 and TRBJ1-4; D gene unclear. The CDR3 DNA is TGCAGTGCTAGAGATGAAGGCGGGTGGGAAAAACTGTTTTTT. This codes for CSARDEGGWEKLFF.